This T cell receptor (beta chain) was sequenced in a study of blood T cell repertoires in COVID-19. Study at large: The United States, Italy and Spain were the sources of the acute and convalescent COVID-19 samples. T cells, B-cell-depleted T cells, or PBMCs provided the cDNA or gDNA that served as material.

Germline V gene sequence: CDR1 MNHEY, CDR2 SMNVEV (reference sequence). Trimming at V came to 6 bases and at J to 12 bases, leaving 17 bases not matched to a gene. The CDR3 length is 15 residues. Per the authors' pipeline: For nucleated cells, counts were estimated from reference gene primer amplification. TCRdb keeps only in-frame clones here, not all; method: immunoSEQ multiplex PCR. V and J calls and clone size are copied from that table; D and trimming were computed from the DNA. Of some 21,000 clones listed, around 84% are singletons. This receptor was identified in a human donor with active COVID-19. The donor label of this sample is uncertain. Sequencing was done on a sample of peripheral blood. The chain joins TRBV27 to TRBJ2-1; 7 bases agree with TRBD1. The CDR3 spells CASRPGTEASQRQFF. The CDR3 DNA follows: TGTGCCAGCAGGCCCGGGACAGAGGCCTCTCAAAGGCAGTTCTTC.